This TCR beta chain was sequenced for a study of CD8 T cells in Susac syndrome. Study-level results: Several Susac-specific public clones appeared in CD8+ TEMRA repertoires, and sixteen in total CD8+ repertoires.

Sequencing of TCR beta was performed on blood CD8+ T cells and on blood CD4+ T cells. CDR3 length equals 17 residues. V was pared by 3 bases and J by 0 bases, with 8 bases of the junction left unmatched. The germline CDR1 and CDR2 sequences are DFQATT and SNEGSKA (reference sequence). An input of 0.5 to 1 ug of RNA was subjected to reverse transcription using random hexamers. TCRdb reprocessed the immunoSEQ multiplex PCR reads via MiXCR and lists one record per CDR3 protein. Among around 80,000 distinct CDR3 sequences, about 96% were seen once, and the ten largest hold more than 0.35%. As to this clonotype: Its antigen is not identified.

The chain has TRBV20-1 and TRBJ1-6, with TRBD1 matching 7 bases. This sequence originates from a human donor with Susac syndrome. The sequencing input was CD8+ T cells from PBMCs. CDR3 sequence: CSARNRGPSSYNSPLHF. CDR3 in DNA: TGCAGTGCTAGGAACAGGGGACCAAGCTCCTATAATTCACCCCTCCACTTT.